Presented here are 32 T cell receptor beta chains from one specimen sequenced in a study of yellow fever vaccine responses in identical twins. TCRdb processed the RT-PCR reads anew with MiXCR; each CDR3 protein has one entry. The repertoire holds under 20,000 distinct CDR3 sequences, with approximately 70% as singletons. Material: T cells from blood (PBMCs), unsorted or a sorted subset (not recorded which), obtained before or after yellow fever vaccination (not recorded which). Receptor source: a woman younger than 35 who received the yellow fever vaccine.

The rearrangement uses TRBV5-6 and TRBJ1-5; D ambiguous. V was pared by 0 bases and J by 1 base, with 2 bases between. Germline V gene sequence: CDR1 SGHDT, CDR2 YYEEEE. CDR3 length: 13 residues. As DNA, the CDR3 is TGTGCCAGCAGCTTGGGGAGCAATCAGCCCCAGCATTTT. It codes for CASSLGSNQPQHF.

This clonotype was picked up a small number of times. The chain employs TRBV5-4 and TRBJ1-1; D is uncertain. The CDR3 is 12 residues long. V lost 4 bases, J lost 5 bases, and 9 bases lay in between. The germline V gene has CDR1 SGHNT and CDR2 YYREEE (reference sequence). The CDR3 reads CASSPVGTEAFF. CDR3 DNA: TGTGCCAGCAGCCCGGTAGGGACTGAAGCTTTCTTT.

This clonotype was seen more than once but under ten times. The chain carries TRBV4-3 and TRBJ2-3, with D unresolved. The V end lost 1 base, the J end lost 4 bases, and 9 bases lay between the germline ends. Per germline, CDR1 LGHNA and CDR2 YSLEER. The CDR3 has 14 amino acids. CDR3: CASSQGAWADTQYF. DNA of the CDR3: TGCGCCAGCAGCCAAGGGGCTTGGGCAGATACGCAGTATTTT.

This chain joins TRBV9 and TRBJ2-3, with D tentatively TRBD1 (6 bases). Per germline, CDR1 SGDLS and CDR2 YYNGEE. V was shortened by 0 bases and J by 2 bases, with 7 bases between the two germline ends. CDR3 size: 14 residues. The CDR3 loop is CASSVGQATDTQYF. In DNA, the CDR3 is TGTGCCAGCAGCGTAGGACAGGCCACAGATACGCAGTATTTT.

The chain employs TRBV15 and TRBJ1-1; possibly TRBD1 for D (5 bases). The V gene lost 0 bases and the J gene lost 0 bases, with 8 bases spanning the gap. The CDR3 is 15 residues long. CDR1 and CDR2 (germline): LNHNV, YYDKDF (reference sequence). CDR3 sequence (DNA): TGTGCCACCAGCAGAGAGACAGCAATGAACACTGAAGCTTTCTTT. Translated: CATSRETAMNTEAFF. The whole variable domain, remainder taken from reference TRBV15 and TRBJ1-1, is DAMVIQNPRYQVTQFGKPVTLSCSQTLNHNVMYWYQQKSSQAPKLLFHYYDKDFNNEADTPDNFQSRRPNTSFCFLDIRSPGLGDTAMYLCATSRETAMNTEAFFGQGTRLTVV.

The chain employs TRBV13 and TRBJ2-7; 7 nucleotides match TRBD2. V shed 7 bases and J 5 bases; nucleotides not matched to a gene: 8. This CDR3 comprises 13 residues. CDR1 is PRHDT and CDR2 is FYEKMQ in the germline V gene (reference sequence). CDR3 bases: TGTGCCAGCACTAACTTAGCGGGTCACGAGCAGTACTTC. Its protein is CASTNLAGHEQYF.

This clonotype was recorded only once. The rearrangement links TRBV19 to TRBJ1-1; D not resolved. V dropped 7 bases and J dropped 4 bases, with 16 bases sitting between them. Germline CDR1 is LNHDA and CDR2 is SQIVND (reference sequence). The CDR3 runs to 14 residues. As DNA, the CDR3 is TGTGCCAGTACCTTCTCTTGGATCGGCACTGAAGCTTTCTTT. It specifies CASTFSWIGTEAFF.

This clonotype was found a few times. The chain recombines TRBV9 with TRBJ2-1, with unresolved D. This CDR3 is 10 amino acids long. V lost 3 bases and J lost 10, with 5 bases in between. Germline V lookup: CDR1 SGDLS, CDR2 YYNGEE. CDR3 region: CASSGKEQFF. DNA for the CDR3: TGTGCCAGCAGCGGGAAGGAGCAGTTCTTC.

V usage is TRBV7-6 and J usage is TRBJ2-3; D is possibly TRBD2 (6 bases). Trimming cost V 3 bases and J 2 bases, with 12 bases left between them. CDR1 is SGHVS, CDR2 FNYEAQ, per germline. This CDR3 has 15 residues. This CDR3 is CASSFNRDFTDTQYF. The DNA of the CDR3 is TGTGCCAGCAGCTTTAACCGGGACTTCACAGATACGCAGTATTTT.

This clonotype has more than one count but fewer than ten. The chain combines TRBV28 with TRBJ2-1; D is unclear. The CDR3 loop spans 13 amino acids. V was shortened by 3 bases and J by 2 bases, with 5 bases between the two germline ends. Germline V gene sequence: CDR1 MDHEN, CDR2 SYDVKM. The CDR3 loop reads CASSFGAYNEQFF. CDR3 nucleotide sequence: TGTGCCAGCAGTTTTGGTGCCTACAATGAGCAGTTCTTC.

This chain uses TRBV27 with TRBJ1-2, with a tentative D call TRBD1 (5 bases). The germline V gene encodes CDR1 MNHEY and CDR2 SMNVEV (reference sequence). The CDR3 totals 13 residues. V gave up 5 bases and J gave up 3 bases, with 10 bases separating them. Here the CDR3 reads CASSRQLDYGYTF. CDR3 nucleotide sequence: TGTGCCAGCAGTAGACAGTTGGACTATGGCTACACCTTC.

The chain links TRBV9 to TRBJ2-3, with unresolved D. Germline V lookup: CDR1 SGDLS, CDR2 YYNGEE. The CDR3 is made up of 14 amino acids. V lost 0 bases, J lost 8 bases, and 13 bases lay in between. This CDR3 is CASSVEVLLGTQYF. CDR3 nucleotide sequence: TGTGCCAGCAGCGTAGAGGTCCTCCTAGGTACGCAGTATTTT.

V and J are TRBV29-1 and TRBJ2-7, with D tentatively TRBD2 (6 bases). V was pared by 5 bases and J by 2 bases, with 13 bases between. This CDR3 is 13 amino acids long. Germline CDR1 and CDR2: SQVTM and ANQGSEA. The CDR3 here is CSVLLAGTYEQYV. In DNA form, the CDR3 reads TGCAGCGTTCTACTAGCAGGAACCTACGAGCAGTACGTC.

The gene calls are TRBV18 and TRBJ1-2, with D perhaps matching TRBD1 (5 bases). Trimming pared 0 bases from V and 4 bases from J, leaving 9 bases between. The CDR3 contains 14 residues. Germline V CDR1 and CDR2: KGHSH, LQKENI. CDR3 sequence (DNA): TGTGCCAGCTCACCACCGACAGAGAGCTATGGCTACACCTTC. This sequence encodes CASSPPTESYGYTF.

This clonotype was observed a few times. The V and J genes are TRBV4-3 and TRBJ2-7, with 9 positions matching TRBD1. CDR1 LGHNA and CDR2 YSLEER come from the germline V gene. After removal of 3 bases from V and 4 bases from J, the junction contained 4 bases not matched to a gene. This CDR3 is 14 amino acids long. As DNA, the CDR3 is TGCGCCAGCAGCCAGGAAGGACAGGGGTACGAGCAGTACTTC. This translates into CASSQEGQGYEQYF.

This chain connects TRBV2 to TRBJ1-6; D uncertain. The CDR3 consists of 13 residues. Germline V gives CDR1 SNHLY, CDR2 FYNNEI. Trimming shortened V by 4 bases and J by 9 bases, and 10 bases separated the two germline ends. DNA for the CDR3: TGTGCCAGCAGTGGGTCCGCGGTTTCACCCCTCCACTTT. Residues: CASSGSAVSPLHF.

This clonotype is medium-sized within its sample. CDR3 nucleotide sequence: TGTGCCAGCGCCCCGGGACAGGGCACTGAAGCTTTCTTT. Translation gives CASAPGQGTEAFF. The genes are TRBV7-6 and TRBJ1-1, with 9 bases fitting TRBD1. The CDR3 consists of 13 residues. The V gene's germline CDR1 is SGHVS and CDR2 FNYEAQ. V shed 8 bases, J shed 4 bases, and the junction held 5 bases outside the gene matches.

The chain carries TRBV7-9 and TRBJ2-6; D gene uncertain. The ends were cut back, 6 bases at V and 4 bases at J, with 4 bases in the middle. Germline values: CDR1 SEHNR, CDR2 FQNEAQ (reference sequence). CDR3 length: 12 amino acids. Here the CDR3 DNA reads TGTGCCAGCAGATCGGGGGCCAACGTCCTGACTTTC. It translates to CASRSGANVLTF.

The chain is built from TRBV7-3 and TRBJ2-1; 9 positions agree with TRBD2. V lost 4 bases to trimming and J lost 8 bases; unmatched junction nucleotides: 12. The CDR3 covers 16 residues. Looked up from germline, CDR1 is SGHTA and CDR2 is FQGTGA. CDR3 DNA: TGTGCCAGCAGCTCCCAAGCGGCGGGAGGGCCGCATGAGCAGTTCTTC. Encoded protein: CASSSQAAGGPHEQFF.

CDR3 protein: CASSFEDGPPLHF. In nucleotides, the CDR3 is TGTGCCAGCAGTTTTGAGGACGGTCCCCCCCTCCACTTT. V is TRBV12-3 or TRBV12-4 and J is TRBJ1-6, with unresolved D. This CDR3 spans 13 amino acids. V lost 3 bases and J lost 13, with 13 bases in between.

The rearrangement uses TRBV10-1 and TRBJ2-2, with a possible D match to TRBD1 (8 bases). CDR1 WNHNN and CDR2 SYGVQD come from the germline V gene (reference sequence). CDR3 size: 17 residues. V shed 6 bases and J shed 2 bases, with 19 bases lying between them. CDR3 in amino acids: CASSPYRGTTNTGELFF. For the CDR3, the DNA is TGCGCCAGCAGCCCATACAGGGGGACTACTAACACCGGGGAGCTGTTTTTT.

The DNA of the CDR3 is TGTGCCAGCCTTGGCCTATCAACGGATACGCAGTATTTT. It codes for CASLGLSTDTQYF. The chain joins TRBV12-3 or TRBV12-4 to TRBJ2-3; D not resolved. The ends were cut back, 8 bases at V and 6 bases at J, with 15 bases in the middle. The CDR3 covers 13 residues.

The chain recombines TRBV12-3 or TRBV12-4 with TRBJ2-2; D is possibly TRBD2 (5 bases). The CDR3 consists of 14 residues. Trimming cost V 2 bases and J 8 bases, with 12 bases left between them. CDR3: CASSLREMKGELFF. The CDR3 DNA is TGTGCCAGCAGTTTACGGGAAATGAAAGGGGAGCTGTTTTTT.

This clonotype was seen only a few times. The rearrangement links TRBV2 to TRBJ2-7; D gene uncertain. Trimming cost V 6 bases and J 3 bases, with 18 bases left between them. Germline V lookup: CDR1 SNHLY, CDR2 FYNNEI. The CDR3 runs 15 residues. The CDR3 here is CASSPHRAAGYEQYF. The CDR3 DNA follows: TGTGCCAGCAGCCCTCATCGGGCGGCTGGCTACGAGCAGTACTTC.

The chain couples TRBV7-9 to TRBJ2-3; D is perhaps TRBD2 (8 bases). Trimming shortened V by 11 bases and J by 5 bases, and 17 bases separated the two germline ends. CDR1 and CDR2 from the germline V gene are SEHNR and FQNEAQ (reference sequence). The CDR3 is made up of 13 amino acids. The CDR3 DNA is TGTGCCGCAGGGGACAGCGGGGGAGATACGCAGTATTTT. It specifies CAAGDSGGDTQYF.

The chain has TRBV18 and TRBJ1-5, with a possible D match to TRBD1 (5 bases). The CDR3 totals 17 residues. Trimming removed 3 bases at V and 0 bases at J, with 15 bases between. Germline V gene sequence: CDR1 KGHSH, CDR2 LQKENI. CDR3 DNA sequence: TGTGCCAGCTCACCCACCGGGGGGTACGATAGCAATCAGCCCCAGCATTTT. It translates to CASSPTGGYDSNQPQHF.

V is TRBV18 and J is TRBJ2-7; no clear D gene. Germline V lookup: CDR1 KGHSH, CDR2 LQKENI. The CDR3 has 15 residues. V lost 2 bases and J lost 2, with 13 bases in between. The CDR3 loop is CASSPGGIRPYEQYV. CDR3 bases: TGTGCCAGCTCACCAGGCGGAATAAGACCCTACGAGCAGTACGTC.

The chain carries TRBV28 and TRBJ1-2, with TRBD1 as a possible D gene (5 bases). This CDR3 spans 12 amino acids. Germline V lookup: CDR1 MDHEN, CDR2 SYDVKM. Trimming stripped 10 bases from V and 1 base from J, with 10 bases between. This CDR3 reads CATQDVNYGYTF. The CDR3 DNA reads as TGTGCCACACAGGACGTTAACTATGGCTACACCTTC.

The chain joins TRBV10-1 to TRBJ2-7; 7 positions agree with TRBD2. Looked up from germline, CDR1 is WNHNN and CDR2 is SYGVQD (reference sequence). Germline trimming cut 0 bases from V and 3 bases from J; bases unmatched to any gene: 11. This CDR3 region has 17 residues. This CDR3 is CASSESPGGMRVYEQYF. CDR3 DNA: TGCGCCAGCAGTGAGTCTCCCGGGGGGATGCGGGTCTACGAGCAGTACTTC.

CDR3: CASSVVGSIRQETQYF. The DNA of the CDR3 is TGTGCCAGCAGCGTAGTCGGCTCCATCCGACAAGAGACCCAGTACTTC. The chain is built from TRBV9 and TRBJ2-5; no reliable D call. The CDR3 sequence is 16 residues long. V was shortened by 0 bases and J by 2 bases, with 14 bases between the two germline ends. Germline CDR1 reads SGDLS; CDR2 reads YYNGEE.

Written as DNA, the CDR3 is TGCGCCAGCAGTGTGGGGGCGAATGAGCAGTTCTTC. It encodes CASSVGANEQFF. The chain couples TRBV10-1 to TRBJ2-1, with a tentative D call TRBD1 (6 bases). Germline V CDR1 and CDR2: WNHNN, SYGVQD (reference sequence). The ends were cut back, 4 bases at V and 7 bases at J, with 8 bases in the middle. The CDR3 is made up of 12 amino acids.

This clonotype was picked up a small number of times. V is TRBV29-1 and J is TRBJ2-5, with no clear D. Germline loops: CDR1 SQVTM, CDR2 ANQGSEA. Deletions cut 6 bases from V and 2 bases from J, with 10 bases between. The CDR3 extends over 12 amino acids. This chain's CDR3 is CSVAATQETQYF. CDR3 coding DNA: TGCAGCGTCGCGGCTACTCAAGAGACCCAGTACTTC.